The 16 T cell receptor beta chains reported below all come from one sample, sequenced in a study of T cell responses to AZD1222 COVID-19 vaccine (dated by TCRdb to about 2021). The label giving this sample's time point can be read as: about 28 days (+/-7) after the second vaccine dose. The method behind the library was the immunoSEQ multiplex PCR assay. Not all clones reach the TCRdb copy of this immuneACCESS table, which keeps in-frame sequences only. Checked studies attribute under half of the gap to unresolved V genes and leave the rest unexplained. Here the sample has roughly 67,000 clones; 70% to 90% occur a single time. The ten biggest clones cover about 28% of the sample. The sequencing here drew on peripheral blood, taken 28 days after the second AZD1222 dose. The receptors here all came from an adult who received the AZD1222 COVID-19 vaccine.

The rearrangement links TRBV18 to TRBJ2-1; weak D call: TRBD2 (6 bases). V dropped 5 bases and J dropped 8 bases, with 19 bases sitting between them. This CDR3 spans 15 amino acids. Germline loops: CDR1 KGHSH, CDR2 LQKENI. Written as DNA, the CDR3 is TGTGCCAGCTCAGTAGGCGGGACGCCCTGGGATGAGCAGTTCTTC. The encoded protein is CASSVGGTPWDEQFF. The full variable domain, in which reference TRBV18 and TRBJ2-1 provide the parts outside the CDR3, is NAGVMQNPRHLVRRRGQEARLRCSPMKGHSHVYWYRQLPEEGLKFMVYLQKENIIDESGMPKERFSAEFPKEGPSILRIQQVVRGDSAAYFCASSVGGTPWDEQFFGPGTRLTVL.

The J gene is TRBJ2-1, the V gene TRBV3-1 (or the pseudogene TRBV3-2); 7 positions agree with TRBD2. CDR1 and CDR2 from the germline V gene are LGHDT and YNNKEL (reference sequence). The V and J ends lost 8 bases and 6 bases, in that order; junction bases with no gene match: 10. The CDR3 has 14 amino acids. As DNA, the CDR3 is TGTGCCAGCGAGCGGGGCGGGGACCTCAATGAGCAGTTCTTC. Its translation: CASERGGDLNEQFF.

CDR3 DNA sequence: TGTGCCAGCAGCTCCTTTCCCGGGACAGAGGATGGCTACACCTTC. Translated, it gives CASSSFPGTEDGYTF. The chain has TRBV9 and TRBJ1-2; TRBD1 aligns across 7 bases. Germline V CDR1 and CDR2: SGDLS, YYNGEE. The CDR3 is made up of 15 amino acids. Losses at the gene ends were 4 bases for V and 6 bases for J; bases not matched to a gene: 12.

The chain's CDR3 is CATSDLGGTSSSYEQYF. The CDR3 nucleotides read TGTGCCACCAGCGACCTTGGCGGGACCTCCAGCTCCTACGAGCAGTACTTC. The gene calls are TRBV15 and TRBJ2-7, with a possible D match to TRBD2 (6 bases). The CDR3 is 17 amino acids. Trimming removed 5 bases from V and 0 bases from J, with 20 bases in between. The germline CDR1 and CDR2 sequences are LNHNV and YYDKDF (reference sequence).

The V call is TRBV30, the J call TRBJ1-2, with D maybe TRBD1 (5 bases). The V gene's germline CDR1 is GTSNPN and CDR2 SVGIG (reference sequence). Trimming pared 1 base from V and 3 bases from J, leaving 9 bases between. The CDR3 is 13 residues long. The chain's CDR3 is CAWSEGKDYGYTF. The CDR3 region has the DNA TGTGCCTGGAGTGAGGGGAAAGACTATGGCTACACCTTC.

The CDR3, as DNA: TGTGCCAGCTCACCACCGGGGAATTATGGCTACACCTTC. It codes for CASSPPGNYGYTF. This chain connects TRBV18 to TRBJ1-2; D not certain. This CDR3 is built from 13 residues. The V gene lost 0 bases and the J gene lost 5 bases, with 7 bases spanning the gap. Germline lookup yields CDR1 KGHSH and CDR2 LQKENI.

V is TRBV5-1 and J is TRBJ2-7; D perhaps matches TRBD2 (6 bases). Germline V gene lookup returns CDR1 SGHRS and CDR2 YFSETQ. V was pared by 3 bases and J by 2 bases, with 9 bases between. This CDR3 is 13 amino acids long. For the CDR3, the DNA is TGCGCCAGCAGCTCCGGGGGAGCCTACGAGCAGTACTTC. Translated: CASSSGGAYEQYF.

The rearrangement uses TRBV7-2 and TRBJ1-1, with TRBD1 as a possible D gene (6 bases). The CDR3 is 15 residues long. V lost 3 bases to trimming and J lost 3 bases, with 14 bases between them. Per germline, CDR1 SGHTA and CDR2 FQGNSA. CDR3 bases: TGTGCCAGCAGCTTTCAGGGGTCGGGGGACACTGAAGCTTTCTTT. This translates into CASSFQGSGDTEAFF.

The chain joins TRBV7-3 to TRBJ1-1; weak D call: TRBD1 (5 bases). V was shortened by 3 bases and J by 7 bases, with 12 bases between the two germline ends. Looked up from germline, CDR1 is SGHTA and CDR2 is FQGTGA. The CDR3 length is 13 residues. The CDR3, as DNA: TGTGCCAGCAGCTTGGGAATCCAGGGTGAAGCTTTCTTT. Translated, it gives CASSLGIQGEAFF.

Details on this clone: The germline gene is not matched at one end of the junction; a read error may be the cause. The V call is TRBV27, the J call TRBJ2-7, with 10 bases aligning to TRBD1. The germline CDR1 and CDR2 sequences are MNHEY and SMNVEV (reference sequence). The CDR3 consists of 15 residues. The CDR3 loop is CASSRVGTGVLPGTF. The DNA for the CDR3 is TGTGCCAGCAGTCGAGTGGGGACAGGGGTCCTCCCCGGGACCTTC.

CDR3 protein: CASSGTGPSGNTIYF. As DNA, the CDR3 is TGTGCCAGCAGTGGGACGGGACCCTCTGGAAACACCATATATTTT. This rearrangement joins TRBV28 to TRBJ1-3; maybe TRBD1 (5 bases). This CDR3 has 15 amino acids. Looked up from germline, CDR1 is MDHEN and CDR2 is SYDVKM. The germline V and J ends were trimmed by 5 bases and 0 bases, with 11 bases remaining between them.

CDR3 sequence: CASSPRTANTGELFF. The CDR3 DNA reads TGTGCCAGCAGCCCGAGGACGGCCAACACCGGGGAGCTGTTTTTT. The chain carries TRBV7-6 and TRBJ2-2; no reliable D call. Germline CDR1 and CDR2: SGHVS and FNYEAQ. CDR3 length equals 15 residues. V lost 5 bases and J lost 2, with 12 bases in between.

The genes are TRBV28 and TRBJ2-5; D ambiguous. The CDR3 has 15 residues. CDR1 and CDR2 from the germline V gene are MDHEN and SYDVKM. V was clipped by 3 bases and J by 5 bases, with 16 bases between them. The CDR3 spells CASSLVGPLSETQYF. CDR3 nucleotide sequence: TGTGCCAGCAGTTTGGTCGGCCCCTTGTCGGAGACCCAGTACTTC.

The chain's CDR3 is CASSEGGTLGSGANVLTF. As DNA, the CDR3 is TGTGCCAGCAGTGAAGGAGGGACGCTGGGCTCTGGGGCCAACGTCCTGACTTTC. The rearrangement uses TRBV6-1 and TRBJ2-6, with D perhaps TRBD1 or TRBD2 (5 bases each). This CDR3 is built from 18 residues. Trimming left V 1 base short and J 0 bases short, with 13 bases between. Per germline, CDR1 MNHNS and CDR2 SASEGT.

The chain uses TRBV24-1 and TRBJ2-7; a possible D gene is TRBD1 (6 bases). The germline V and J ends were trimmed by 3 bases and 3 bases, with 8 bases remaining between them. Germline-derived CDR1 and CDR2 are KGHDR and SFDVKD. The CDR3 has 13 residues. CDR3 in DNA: TGTGCCACCAGTGATCCACAGGGCTACGAGCAGTACTTC. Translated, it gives CATSDPQGYEQYF.

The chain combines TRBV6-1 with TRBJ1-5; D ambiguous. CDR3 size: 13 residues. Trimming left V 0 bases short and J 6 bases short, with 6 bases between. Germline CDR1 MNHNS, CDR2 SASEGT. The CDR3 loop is CASSEARVQPQHF. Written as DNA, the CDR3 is TGTGCCAGCAGTGAAGCGCGAGTTCAGCCCCAGCATTTT.